This record covers a single TCR beta chain. What it binds is not known. The assay was immunoSEQ multiplex PCR, and TCRdb's table has in-frame clones only and misses some. The table lists 45,000 to 50,000 clones, 85% to 90% of them singletons, with 5% to 7% in the top ten. The sample comes from a study of a mutant IDH1 vaccine in newly diagnosed glioma. At the level of the study: Prior therapy was radiotherapy, temozolomide, or both; most received both.

Time point given: week 35, safety follow-up. Every vaccine dose comprised 300 ug of mutant IDH1 20-mer peptide plus topical imiquimod. The CDR3 length is 10 residues. V lost 3 bases to trimming and J lost 9 bases, with 9 bases between them. In germline, CDR1 is DFQATT, CDR2 SNEGSKA (reference sequence). The clonotype was recovered from a woman aged 35 to 49 with glioma. Sequenced material: PBMCs, taken from a glioma patient whose treatment included an IDH1 peptide vaccine. This chain uses TRBV20-1 with TRBJ2-7; D not resolved. CDR3 in amino acids: CSARGVVQYF. In nucleotides, the CDR3 is TGCAGTGCTAGGGGTGTTGTGCAGTACTTC.